What follows is one T cell receptor beta chain and its context. The specificity of this receptor is unknown. Compared with germline, one end of the junction differs, possibly owing to a read error. These data come from a study of siplizumab effects on memory and regulatory T cells (dated 2019 in TCRdb). With regard to the full study: The effect of the anti-CD2 antibody siplizumab on alloreactive T-cell subsets was examined in allogeneic mixed lymphocyte reactions constructed from human PBMCs. Broader findings and caveats from the paper: Of the alloreactive CD4+ clones that could be mapped, the Treg-derived share averaged about 63% with siplizumab compared with 25% to 30% in control reactions. Greater diversity appeared to be present in unstimulated naive T cells than in memory T cells, and a substantial contribution to the alloresponse seemed to be made by naive cells. Siplizumab significantly reduced the cumulative frequency of alloreactive sequences traceable to unstimulated CD4+ memory T cells. Because sequences at frequencies below about 10^-5 were poorly captured, only a minor fraction of alloreactive clones could be mapped back to unstimulated subsets. A naive or memory phenotype could not be assigned to roughly 75-96% of proliferating CD4+ or CD8+ clones. Whether proliferating Tregs from siplizumab cultures actually had suppressive function was not functionally confirmed.

Based on the germline V gene (reference sequence), the CDR1 and CDR2 sequences are SSHAT and FNYEAQ. The CDR3 covers 15 residues, taking in both the cysteine and the phenylalanine. Of all the DNA, just the CDR3 is kept, 45 bases in frame from base 1. Library method: the immunoSEQ multiplex PCR assay. The deep sequencing platform assayed about 10^5 TCR templates per sample. Genomic DNA extracted from sorted T cells was used for TCRbeta CDR3 sequencing. Regarding the original processing steps: The R programming language was used for the clonal analysis of the TCRbeta CDR3 data. Comparing unstimulated samples against CFSE-low samples taken after the reaction was how alloreactive CD4+ and CD8+ clones were defined. Regulatory or non-regulatory origin of alloreactive CD4+ clones was assigned by matching sequences to the sorted unstimulated Treg and non-Treg repertoires. The table comes from immuneACCESS by way of TCRdb, which keeps in-frame sequences with V and J called. Part of the clones is missing from these tables; in studies checked, under half for an unresolved V gene and the rest for unknown reasons. From that table come the V and J calls and clone size; the DNA was used to work out D and trimming. This sample has around 100,000 clones in its table, and around 93% of those were observed once. In total, the top ten clones hold roughly 1.3% of the sample.

Sorted unstimulated T cells, along with proliferating T cells recovered from mixed lymphocyte reactions, underwent TCRbeta CDR3 sequencing. Fresh whole blood from approximately 10 HLA-typed healthy donors was used to isolate PBMCs. To map where alloreactive clones came from, unstimulated CD4+ non-regulatory T cells were FACS-sorted. The chain is made from TRBV7-7 and TRBJ2-5; no D gene is confidently identified. This TCR was recovered from a human donor in good health. What was sequenced was non-Treg CD4+ T cells sorted from blood. Interpreted using the paper, the cell subset or site label stands for: FACS-sorted unstimulated CD4+ non-regulatory T cells. The CDR3 amino acid sequence is: CASSLSRLTQETQYF. In nucleotides, the sequence is TGTGCTAGCAGCTTATCAAGGCTAACCCAAGAGACCCAGTACTTC.